This T cell receptor (beta chain) was retrieved from a study of blood T cell repertoires in COVID-19. Germline loops: CDR1 SNHLY, CDR2 FYNNEI. CDR3 length: 15 amino acids. V shed 2 bases, J shed 8 bases, and the junction held 9 bases outside the gene matches. Authors' methods: For nucleated cells, counts were estimated from reference gene primer amplification. Repertoires were generated with immunoSEQ multiplex PCR, while TCRdb's copy carries only in-frame clones and drops some. The DNA was the basis for D and trimming; V, J and clone size are from that table. The sample consists of 190,000 or so clones, roughly 73% of them appearing once.

The V and J genes are TRBV2 and TRBJ1-2, with TRBD1 matching 9 bases. Sequencing was done on a sample of peripheral blood. The receptor was derived from a woman of 80 years or more with active or convalescent COVID-19. The CDR3 DNA sequence: TGTGCCAGCAGTGAACGGGACAGGGAGCTATGGGGCTACACCTTC. Its translation is CASSERDRELWGYTF. The variable domain in full, with the rest retrieved from reference TRBV2 and TRBJ1-2, is EPEVTQTPSHQVTQMGQEVILRCVPISNHLYFYWYRQILGQKVEFLVSFYNNEISEKSEIFDDQFSVERPDGSNFTLKIRSTKLEDSAMYFCASSERDRELWGYTFGSGTRLTVV.